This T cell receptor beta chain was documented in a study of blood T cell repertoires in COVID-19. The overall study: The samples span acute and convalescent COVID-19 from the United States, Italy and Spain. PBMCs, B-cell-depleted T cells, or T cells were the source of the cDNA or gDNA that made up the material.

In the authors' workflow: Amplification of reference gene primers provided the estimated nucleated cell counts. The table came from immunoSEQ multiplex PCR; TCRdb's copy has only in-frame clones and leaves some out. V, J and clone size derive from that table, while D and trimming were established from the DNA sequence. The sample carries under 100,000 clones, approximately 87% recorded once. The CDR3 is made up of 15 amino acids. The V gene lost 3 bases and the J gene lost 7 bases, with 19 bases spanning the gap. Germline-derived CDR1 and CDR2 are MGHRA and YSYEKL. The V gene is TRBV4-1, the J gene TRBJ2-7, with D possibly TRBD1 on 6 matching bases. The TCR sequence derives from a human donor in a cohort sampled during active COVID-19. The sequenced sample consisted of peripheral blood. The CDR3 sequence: CASSQRVAVTGEQYF. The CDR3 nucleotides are TGCGCCAGCAGCCAGAGGGTTGCGGTTACAGGGGAGCAGTACTTC.